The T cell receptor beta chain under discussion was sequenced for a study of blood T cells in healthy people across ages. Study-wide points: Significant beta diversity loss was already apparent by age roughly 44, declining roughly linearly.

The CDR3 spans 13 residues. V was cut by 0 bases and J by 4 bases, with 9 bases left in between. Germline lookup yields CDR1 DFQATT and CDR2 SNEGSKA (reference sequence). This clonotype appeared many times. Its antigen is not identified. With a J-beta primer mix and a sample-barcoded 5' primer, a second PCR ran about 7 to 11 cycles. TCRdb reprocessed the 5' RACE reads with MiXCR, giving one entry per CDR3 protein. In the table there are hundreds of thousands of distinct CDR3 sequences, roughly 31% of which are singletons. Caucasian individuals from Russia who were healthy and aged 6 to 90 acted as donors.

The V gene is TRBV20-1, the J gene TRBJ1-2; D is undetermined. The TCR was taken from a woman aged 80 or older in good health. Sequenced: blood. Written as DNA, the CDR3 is TGCAGTGCTAGAGATGGTACTGTCTATGGCTACACCTTC. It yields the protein CSARDGTVYGYTF.